The present T cell receptor (beta chain) was sequenced within a study of blood T cell repertoires in COVID-19. Study information: Sources were T cells, B-cell-depleted T cells, or PBMCs; the material itself was cDNA or gDNA.

Enrolment of Seattle patients took place during active infection, and they were followed longitudinally. This CDR3 comprises 13 residues. Germline values: CDR1 SQVTM, CDR2 ANQGSEA. The V end lost 1 base, the J end lost 8 bases, and 11 bases lay between the germline ends. Profiling relied on immunoSEQ multiplex PCR, and the TCRdb table lists in-frame clones only, not all of them. The sample shows about 150,000 clones, 83% of them seen only once. The sequence was collected from an older woman with COVID-19, enrolled during active disease. Sequences were obtained from peripheral blood. This chain uses TRBV29-1 with TRBJ1-4, with a tentative D call TRBD1 (5 bases). The DNA for the CDR3 is TGCAGCGTTGAAGGCCAGGGAGGGGAAAAACTGTTTTTT. This gives the protein CSVEGQGGEKLFF. Filled out from reference TRBV29-1 and TRBJ1-4, the complete variable domain reads SAVISQKPSRDICQRGTSLTIQCQVDSQVTMMFWYRQQPGQSLTLIATANQGSEATYESGFVIDKFPISRPNLTFSTLTVSNMSPEDSSIYLCSVEGQGGEKLFFGSGTQLSVL.